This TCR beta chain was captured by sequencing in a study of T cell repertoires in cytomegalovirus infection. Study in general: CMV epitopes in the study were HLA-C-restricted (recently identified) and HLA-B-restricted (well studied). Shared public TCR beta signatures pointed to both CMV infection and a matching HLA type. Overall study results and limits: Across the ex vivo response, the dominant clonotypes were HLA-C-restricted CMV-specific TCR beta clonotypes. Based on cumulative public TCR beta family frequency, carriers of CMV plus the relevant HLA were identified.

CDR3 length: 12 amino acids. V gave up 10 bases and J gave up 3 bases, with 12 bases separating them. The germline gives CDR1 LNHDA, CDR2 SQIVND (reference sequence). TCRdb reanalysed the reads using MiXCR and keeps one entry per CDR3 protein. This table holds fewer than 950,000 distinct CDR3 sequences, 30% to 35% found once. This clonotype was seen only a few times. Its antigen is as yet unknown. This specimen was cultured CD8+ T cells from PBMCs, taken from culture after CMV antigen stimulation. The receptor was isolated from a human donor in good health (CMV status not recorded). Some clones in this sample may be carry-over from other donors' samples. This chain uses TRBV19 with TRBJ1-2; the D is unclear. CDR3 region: CANYTEDYGYTF. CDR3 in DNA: TGTGCCAACTACACCGAGGACTATGGCTACACCTTC. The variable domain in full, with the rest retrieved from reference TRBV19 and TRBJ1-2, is DGGITQSPKYLFRKEGQNVTLSCEQNLNHDAMYWYRQDPGQGLRLIYYSQIVNDFQKGDIAEGYSVSREKKESFPLTVTSAQKNPTAFYLCANYTEDYGYTFGSGTRLTVV.